The 24 T cell receptor beta chains reported below all come from one sample, sequenced in a study of cytomegalovirus exposure and HLA in healthy donors. The primer mix had 60 Vbeta and 13 Jbeta primers. Only in-frame clones appear in the TCRdb table, and some are missing; sequencing was by immunoSEQ multiplex PCR. Seen here are 100,000 to 150,000 clones, 70% to 80% observed once, and the top ten hold around 3.6%. Specimen: PBMCs. Every receptor here comes from a man aged 25-40 years in good health and CMV-seronegative.

V and J are TRBV2 and TRBJ1-5; 11 nucleotides agree with TRBD1. The CDR3 sequence is 15 residues long. J lost 6 bases, V lost 3 bases, and 4 bases had no gene match. The germline V gene has CDR1 SNHLY and CDR2 FYNNEI. CDR3: CASSEDRGRGQPQHF. CDR3 in DNA: TGTGCCAGCAGTGAGGACAGGGGGCGCGGTCAGCCCCAGCATTTT.

The CDR3: CASSYLQGEDEKLFF. CDR3 DNA sequence: TGTGCCAGCAGTTACTTACAAGGGGAGGATGAAAAACTGTTTTTT. V gene TRBV6-5 combines with J gene TRBJ1-4; tentative D call: TRBD1 (5 bases). The CDR3 has 15 amino acids. The V gene lost 1 base and the J gene lost 6 bases, with 12 bases spanning the gap. Germline lookup yields CDR1 MNHEY and CDR2 SVGAGI.

This clone was detected once. This chain links TRBV29-1 with TRBJ2-2, with no clear D. V was shortened by 6 bases and J by 5 bases, with 7 bases between the two germline ends. Per the germline V gene, CDR1 is SQVTM and CDR2 is ANQGSEA. This CDR3 contains 11 residues. In nucleotides, the CDR3 is TGCAGCGTCGAATCAACCGGGGAGCTGTTTTTT. Its protein product is CSVESTGELFF.

This sequence joins TRBV19 and TRBJ1-2; 10 nucleotides line up with TRBD1. Trimming at V came to 7 bases and at J to 7 bases, leaving 6 bases not matched to a gene. The CDR3 has 13 amino acids. Germline lookup yields CDR1 LNHDA and CDR2 SQIVND (reference sequence). The chain's CDR3 is CASTVTGGGGYTF. The DNA of the CDR3 is TGTGCCAGTACCGTGACAGGGGGCGGTGGCTACACCTTC.

The chain recombines TRBV2 with TRBJ2-7, with a possible D match to TRBD1 (5 bases). In germline, CDR1 is SNHLY, CDR2 FYNNEI. There are 13 residues in the CDR3. V lost 1 base and J lost 7, with 11 bases in between. CDR3 in DNA: TGTGCCAGCAGTGAAGTAGGGGCGCGGGAGCAGTACTTC. Translated: CASSEVGAREQYF.

This clone was recorded a few times. This rearrangement joins TRBV6-5 to TRBJ1-1; D gene ambiguous. Germline assignment: CDR1 MNHEY and CDR2 SVGAGI. This CDR3 has 14 amino acids. The V end was cut by 5 bases, the J end by 4 bases, with 14 bases between. The CDR3 spells CASSRSRGSTEAFF. CDR3 nucleotides: TGTGCCAGCAGTCGGAGTCGGGGTAGCACTGAAGCTTTCTTT.

This chain connects TRBV4-2 to TRBJ1-3, with no clear D. Germline loops: CDR1 LGHNA, CDR2 YNFKEQ. The V end was cut by 1 base, the J end by 3 bases, with 10 bases between. The CDR3 is made up of 15 amino acids. DNA for the CDR3: TGTGCCAGCAGCCAAGCTCACAGTCGTGGAAACACCATATATTTT. Residues: CASSQAHSRGNTIYF.

The chain has TRBV27 and TRBJ2-7; the D gene is possibly TRBD1 (6 bases). Germline V lookup: CDR1 MNHEY, CDR2 SMNVEV (reference sequence). The V end was cut by 5 bases, the J end by 3 bases, with 11 bases between. This CDR3 comprises 13 residues. In nucleotides, the CDR3 is TGTGCCAGCAGTCCGGCACAGGGCTACGAGCAGTACTTC. Its translation: CASSPAQGYEQYF.

V is TRBV2 and J is TRBJ2-7, with TRBD1 matching over 7 bases. This CDR3 has 13 amino acids. Germline values: CDR1 SNHLY, CDR2 FYNNEI. The trim removed 7 bases at V and 4 bases at J, leaving 7 bases unmatched. The CDR3 protein is CASMQGQRYEQYF. DNA of the CDR3: TGTGCCAGCATGCAGGGACAGCGGTACGAGCAGTACTTC.

The rearrangement uses TRBV25-1 and TRBJ1-3, with 7 bases lining up with TRBD1. Germline loops: CDR1 MGHDK, CDR2 SYGVNS. The CDR3 is 15 amino acids. With V trimmed by 3 bases and J by 0 bases, 2 bases remained unmatched. Here the CDR3 reads CASSDRDSSGNTIYF. In DNA form, the CDR3 reads TGTGCCAGCAGTGACCGGGACAGCTCTGGAAACACCATATATTTT. The variable domain in full, completed from reference TRBV25-1 and TRBJ1-3, reads EADIYQTPRYLVIGTGKKITLECSQTMGHDKMYWYQQDPGMELHLIHYSYGVNSTEKGDLSSESTVSRIRTEHFPLTLESARPSHTSQYLCASSDRDSSGNTIYFGEGSWLTVV.

The chain carries TRBV29-1 and TRBJ1-2; D uncertain. This CDR3 has 10 amino acids. Per the germline V gene, CDR1 is SQVTM and CDR2 is ANQGSEA. V lost 7 bases to trimming and J lost 6 bases, with 9 bases between them. Here the CDR3 reads CSADGDGYTF. The CDR3 region has the DNA TGCAGCGCGGACGGGGATGGCTACACCTTC.

V gene TRBV6-6 combines with J gene TRBJ1-3; the D is unclear. Trimming cost V 8 bases and J 1 base, with 6 bases left between them. Germline-derived CDR1 and CDR2 are MNHNY and SVGAGI (reference sequence). The CDR3 consists of 12 residues. This CDR3 is CASQFSGNTIYF. CDR3 in DNA: TGTGCCAGCCAATTTTCTGGAAACACCATATATTTT.

The V and J genes are TRBV5-1 and TRBJ1-3; D remains ambiguous. The germline V and J ends were trimmed by 0 bases and 0 bases, with 4 bases remaining between them. Germline values: CDR1 SGHRS, CDR2 YFSETQ. The CDR3 runs to 14 residues. The CDR3: CASSLAVSGNTIYF. Written as DNA, the CDR3 is TGCGCCAGCAGCTTGGCCGTCTCTGGAAACACCATATATTTT. Full variable domain (rest looked up from reference TRBV5-1 and TRBJ1-3): KAGVTQTPRYLIKTRGQQVTLSCSPISGHRSVSWYQQTPGQGLQFLFEYFSETQRNKGNFPGRFSGRQFSNSRSEMNVSTLELGDSALYLCASSLAVSGNTIYFGEGSWLTVV.

In nucleotides, the CDR3 is TGTGCCAGCAGTCCGCCCCCCGGAGATACGCAGTATTTT. Translated: CASSPPPGDTQYF. The rearrangement joins TRBV27 to TRBJ2-3; D unclear. V was clipped by 5 bases and J by 5 bases, with 11 bases between them. Looked up from germline, CDR1 is MNHEY and CDR2 is SMNVEV (reference sequence). This CDR3 comprises 13 residues.

The V and J genes are TRBV10-3 and TRBJ2-5, with TRBD2 matching 15 bases. Looked up from germline, CDR1 is ENHRY and CDR2 is SYGVKD. The CDR3 is 16 amino acids. J lost 2 bases, V lost 3 bases, and 1 base had no gene match. This CDR3 is CAISDGLAGGQETQYF. As DNA, the CDR3 is TGTGCCATCAGTGACGGACTAGCGGGAGGGCAAGAGACCCAGTACTTC.

This chain links TRBV6-1 with TRBJ1-6; no clear D. Germline V gene lookup returns CDR1 MNHNS and CDR2 SASEGT. Trimming removed 0 bases at V and 4 bases at J, with 7 bases between. The CDR3 runs 15 residues. In nucleotides, the CDR3 is TGTGCCAGCAGTGAAGCTGGGCCATATAATTCACCCCTCCACTTT. Residues: CASSEAGPYNSPLHF.

This chain joins TRBV7-8 and TRBJ1-1; no clear D gene. With 2 bases removed from V and 0 bases from J, the gap between germline ends came to 7 bases. CDR1 is SGHVS, CDR2 FQNEAQ, per germline. There are 14 residues in the CDR3. The CDR3 here is CASSLTAVNTEAFF. The CDR3 region has the DNA TGTGCCAGCAGCTTAACGGCGGTGAACACTGAAGCTTTCTTT.

The rearrangement uses TRBV7-9 and TRBJ1-1, with D possibly matching TRBD1 (5 bases). V lost 3 bases and J lost 5, with 19 bases in between. The germline V gene has CDR1 SEHNR and CDR2 FQNEAQ (reference sequence). CDR3 length equals 16 residues. Written as DNA, the CDR3 is TGTGCCAGCAGCTTGGGGCAGATGAACGCCCCGACTGAAGCTTTCTTT. It translates to CASSLGQMNAPTEAFF.

This clone was counted only a few times. For the CDR3, the DNA is TGCGCCAGCAGCTTGGCCCCTAGCGGGAGCCCCAAGGAGCAGTACTTC. Amino acids: CASSLAPSGSPKEQYF. V gene TRBV5-1 combines with J gene TRBJ2-7; TRBD2 matches 10 bases. V was clipped by 0 bases and J by 7 bases; unmatched bases: 10. CDR3 size: 16 residues. From germline, CDR1 is SGHRS and CDR2 YFSETQ.

The chain is built from TRBV19 and TRBJ2-7, with 9 bases that match TRBD1. Per germline, CDR1 LNHDA and CDR2 SQIVND (reference sequence). V lost 4 bases and J lost 4; bases outside the gene matches: 8. CDR3 length: 15 amino acids. CDR3 sequence (DNA): TGTGCCAGTAGTAAAAGGACAGGGGAGAAGTACGAGCAGTACTTC. Translated: CASSKRTGEKYEQYF. Full variable domain (rest looked up from reference TRBV19 and TRBJ2-7): DGGITQSPKYLFRKEGQNVTLSCEQNLNHDAMYWYRQDPGQGLRLIYYSQIVNDFQKGDIAEGYSVSREKKESFPLTVTSAQKNPTAFYLCASSKRTGEKYEQYFGPGTRLTVT.

The rearrangement links TRBV7-2 to TRBJ2-7, with no clear D. Germline assignment: CDR1 SGHTA and CDR2 FQGNSA. The CDR3 consists of 13 residues. Deletions cut 1 base from V and 5 bases from J, with 9 bases between. As DNA, the CDR3 is TGTGCCAGCAGCTTAGGGCGCAGGAACGAGCAGTACTTC. This encodes CASSLGRRNEQYF.

V and J are TRBV19 and TRBJ2-1; TRBD2 agrees at 13 bases. CDR1 is LNHDA and CDR2 is SQIVND in the germline V gene (reference sequence). The junction had 9 bases not matched to a gene; V was cut back by 3 bases and J by 4 bases. The CDR3 runs 18 residues. CDR3 protein: CASSIAAPGLAGYNEQFF. The CDR3 nucleotides read TGTGCCAGTAGTATCGCCGCACCGGGACTAGCGGGATACAATGAGCAGTTCTTC.

The chain links TRBV7-3 to TRBJ2-6, with D uncertain. The CDR3 is 14 amino acids. Trimming stripped 10 bases from V and 6 bases from J, with 16 bases between. The germline CDR1 and CDR2 sequences are SGHTA and FQGTGA. The CDR3 DNA reads as TGTGCCACCGGATCGTTAGCTAAGGCCAACGTCCTGACTTTC. Translation: CATGSLAKANVLTF.

This clone was observed a single time. The chain carries TRBV10-3 and TRBJ1-1, with TRBD1 matching over 9 bases. Germline V gene lookup returns CDR1 ENHRY and CDR2 SYGVKD. The V and J ends lost 6 bases and 1 base, in that order; junction bases with no gene match: 3. The CDR3 runs 14 residues. The CDR3 loop is CAIRRGQGNTEAFF. The CDR3, as DNA: TGTGCCATCAGAAGGGGACAGGGGAACACTGAAGCTTTCTTT.